This T cell receptor (beta chain) emerged from a study of regulatory T cells in long-lasting Graves disease. The CDR3 spans 14 residues. Germline V gene sequence: CDR1 KGHSH, CDR2 LQKENI. Arm-PCR of CDR3 regions and iRepertoire HTBI primers were used to build TCR beta libraries. One entry per CDR3 protein results from TCRdb running MiXCR on the multiplex PCR reads. The sample lists 350,000 to 500,000 distinct CDR3 sequences; 16% were seen once. The time point is: newly diagnosed GD, antithyroid drugs for less than 3 months. Scientists built the TCR library using RNA that was extracted from PBMCs. Concerning this clonotype: Given a far larger clone just one base away, this is likely a sequencing read error.

The sample was also linked to a second study, of T cells in Graves' hyperthyroidism and ophthalmopathy.

The source material was peripheral blood mononuclear cells (PBMCs), sampled at new diagnosis, from a patient treated with antithyroid drugs. This receptor was taken from a woman in her 30s with Graves disease. The genes are TRBV18 and TRBJ2-5; 7 bases agree with TRBD1. The J call is uncertain, as TRBJ2-4 better fits the DNA end. DNA for the CDR3: TGTGCCGGCTCACCCTCCGGGACAGCGAACATTCAGTACTTC. It specifies CAGSPSGTANIQYF.